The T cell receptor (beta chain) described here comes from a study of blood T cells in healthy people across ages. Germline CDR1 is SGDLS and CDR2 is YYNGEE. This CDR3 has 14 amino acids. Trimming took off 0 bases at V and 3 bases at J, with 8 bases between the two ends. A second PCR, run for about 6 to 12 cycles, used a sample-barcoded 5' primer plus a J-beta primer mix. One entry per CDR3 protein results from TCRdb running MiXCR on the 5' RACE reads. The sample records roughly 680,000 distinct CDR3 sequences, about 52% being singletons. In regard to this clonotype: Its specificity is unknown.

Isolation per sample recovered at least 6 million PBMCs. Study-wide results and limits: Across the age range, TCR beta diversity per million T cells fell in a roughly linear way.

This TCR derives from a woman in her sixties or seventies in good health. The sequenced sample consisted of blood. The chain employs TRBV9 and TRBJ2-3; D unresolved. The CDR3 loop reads CASSVVGRTDTQYF. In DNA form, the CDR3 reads TGTGCCAGCAGCGTAGTTGGACGGACAGATACGCAGTATTTT.